The 11 T cell receptor beta chains reported below all come from one sample, sequenced in a study of regulatory T cells in long-lasting Graves disease. Sample time point: newly diagnosed GD, antithyroid drugs for less than 3 months. RNA extracted from PBMCs served as the sequencing template. Researchers made TCR beta libraries by using iRepertoire HTBI primers and running Arm-PCR on CDR3 regions. TCRdb re-called the multiplex PCR reads through MiXCR, storing one row per CDR3 protein. The data hold fewer than 400,000 distinct CDR3 sequences, with 15% to 20% observed a single time. Sequencing was performed on peripheral blood mononuclear cells (PBMCs), taken at new diagnosis, from a patient treated with antithyroid drugs. These receptors were taken from a female donor with Graves disease.

The J gene is TRBJ2-1, the V gene TRBV5-4; D is undetermined. The V and J ends lost 0 bases and 8 bases respectively, with 9 bases between them. Per the germline V gene, CDR1 is SGHNT and CDR2 is YYREEE (reference sequence). The CDR3 is 13 residues long. For the CDR3, the DNA is TGTGCCAGCAGCTTGGATCCGGCCTATGAGCAGTTCTTC. Translating gives CASSLDPAYEQFF. The variable domain in full, completed from reference TRBV5-4 and TRBJ2-1, reads ETGVTQSPTHLIKTRGQQVTLRCSSQSGHNTVSWYQQALGQGPQFIFQYYREEENGRGNFPPRFSGLQFPNYSSELNVNALELDDSALYLCASSLDPAYEQFFGPGTRLTVL.

The CDR3 DNA reads TGTGCCAGCAGCCCCAATACAGGTAGCAATCAGCCCCAGCATTTT. Translated, it gives CASSPNTGSNQPQHF. The chain carries TRBV6-1 and TRBJ1-5; D may be TRBD1 (5 bases). The germline CDR1 and CDR2 sequences are MNHNS and SASEGT. CDR3 length: 15 amino acids. Trimming shortened V by 6 bases and J by 0 bases, and 12 bases separated the two germline ends.

In this sample, this clonotype turned up many times. The J gene is TRBJ2-2, the V gene TRBV27; D uncertain. Germline lookup yields CDR1 MNHEY and CDR2 SMNVEV (reference sequence). This CDR3 has 15 residues. The V end lost 5 bases, the J end lost 6 bases, and 16 bases lay between the germline ends. The CDR3 nucleotides read TGTGCCAGCAGTCCATCTTTTGGCGTGCCCGGGGAGCTGTTTTTT. It is translated as CASSPSFGVPGELFF.

This clonotype came up many times. The rearrangement joins TRBV11-2 to TRBJ1-1; no clear D gene. Trimming cost V 0 bases and J 11 bases, with 22 bases left between them. CDR3 size: 16 residues. Per germline, CDR1 SGHAT and CDR2 FQNNGV. The CDR3 nucleotides read TGTGCCAGCAGCTTAGATCGGGAAGGCCCCACCGCCGCCGCTTTCTTT. Amino acid sequence: CASSLDREGPTAAAFF.

This clonotype was counted ten times or more. The chain uses TRBV19 and TRBJ1-4, with D uncertain. The CDR3 consists of 15 residues. With 5 bases removed from V and 0 bases from J, the gap between germline ends came to 10 bases. From germline, CDR1 is LNHDA and CDR2 SQIVND (reference sequence). The CDR3, as DNA: TGTGCCAGTAGTGACCCACTCACAACTAATGAAAAACTGTTTTTT. Encoded protein: CASSDPLTTNEKLFF.

This clonotype has only a few counts. This rearrangement joins TRBV7-9 to TRBJ2-7, with D perhaps TRBD1 (5 bases). From germline, CDR1 is SEHNR and CDR2 FQNEAQ (reference sequence). The V end was cut by 2 bases, the J end by 6 bases, with 11 bases between. CDR3 length: 13 amino acids. The CDR3 coding sequence is TGTGCCAGCAGCTTAAAGGGGTTGGGCGAGCAGTACTTC. Translated: CASSLKGLGEQYF.

The V and J genes are TRBV11-2 and TRBJ2-5; 13 bases agree with TRBD2. The V gene's germline CDR1 is SGHAT and CDR2 FQNNGV. J gave up 5 bases and V 3 bases, and 6 bases lay outside the gene matches. The CDR3 runs to 16 residues. The chain's CDR3 is CASSLNLLAGGETQYF. The CDR3 DNA reads TGTGCCAGCAGCTTGAACCTACTAGCGGGAGGGGAGACCCAGTACTTC. Based on the CDR3 plus reference TRBV11-2 and TRBJ2-5, the full variable domain is EAGVAQSPRYKIIEKRQSVAFWCNPISGHATLYWYQQILGQGPKLLIQFQNNGVVDDSQLPKDRFSAERLKGVDSTLKIQPAKLEDSAVYLCASSLNLLAGGETQYFGPGTRLLVL.

This clonotype was recorded at least ten times. The chain joins TRBV20-1 to TRBJ2-7; TRBD2 matches at 7 bases. The CDR3 length is 13 residues. J lost 4 bases, V lost 1 base, and 4 bases had no gene match. The V gene's germline CDR1 is DFQATT and CDR2 SNEGSKA (reference sequence). Here the CDR3 reads CSARGLAEYEQYF. As DNA, the CDR3 is TGCAGTGCTAGAGGGCTAGCGGAATACGAGCAGTACTTC.

This clonotype was recorded once. The chain links TRBV12-3 or TRBV12-4 to TRBJ1-1; D is undetermined. Trimming removed 6 bases from V and 0 bases from J, with 11 bases in between. This CDR3 is 14 amino acids long. CDR3 region: CASRPYSMNTEAFF. As DNA, the CDR3 is TGTGCCAGCAGGCCCTACAGTATGAACACTGAAGCTTTCTTT.

In this sample, this clonotype turned up once. This could be a read error, since a much larger clone is one nucleotide away. Lacking the conserved final phenylalanine or tryptophan, this CDR3 likely reflects a read error. The chain carries TRBV11-2 and TRBJ2-1; perhaps TRBD2 as D (6 bases). This CDR3 comprises 16 residues. Trimming removed 4 bases from V and 1 base from J, with 14 bases in between. The germline V gene encodes CDR1 SGHAT and CDR2 FQNNGV. This chain's CDR3 is CASSSLTSMSYNEQFC. CDR3 bases: TGTGCCAGCAGCTCCCTGACTAGTATGTCCTACAATGAGCAGTTCTGC.

Regarding this clonotype: This sequence may be a read error, since a much larger clone differs from it by one base. The V and J genes are TRBV11-3 and TRBJ2-5; no clear D. The end of the DNA aligns better with TRBJ2-1, so the J call may be wrong. This CDR3 region has 13 residues. Germline V lookup: CDR1 SGHNT, CDR2 YENEEA. The CDR3 sequence: CACSLVSYNEQFF. The CDR3, as DNA: TGTGCCTGCAGCTTAGTCTCATACAATGAGCAGTTCTTC.